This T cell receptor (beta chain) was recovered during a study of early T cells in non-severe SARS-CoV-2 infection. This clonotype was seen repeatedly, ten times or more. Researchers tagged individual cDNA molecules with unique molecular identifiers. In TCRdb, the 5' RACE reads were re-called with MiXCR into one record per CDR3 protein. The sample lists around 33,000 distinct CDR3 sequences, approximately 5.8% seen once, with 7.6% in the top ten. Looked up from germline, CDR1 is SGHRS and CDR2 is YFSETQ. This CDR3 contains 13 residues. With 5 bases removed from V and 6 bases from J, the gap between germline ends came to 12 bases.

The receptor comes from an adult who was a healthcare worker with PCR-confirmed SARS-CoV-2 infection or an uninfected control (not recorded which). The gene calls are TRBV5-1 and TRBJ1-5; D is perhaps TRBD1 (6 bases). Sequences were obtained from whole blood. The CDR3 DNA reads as TGCGCCAGCAGTGCAGGGGCCGGTCAGCCCCAGCATTTT. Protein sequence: CASSAGAGQPQHF.